The 2 T cell receptor beta chains below come from one sample, sequenced in a study of early T cells in non-severe SARS-CoV-2 infection (dated by TCRdb to the early 2020s). Libraries were built with 5' RACE. The listed sequencing device is NextSeq 500. TCRdb passed the public sequencing reads through fastp at Q25 and MiXCR, retaining productive beta sequences. Entries are consolidated by CDR3 protein sequence, retaining the most common genes and DNA. This sample comprises 45,000 to 60,000 distinct CDR3 sequences, 7.5% to 9% of them detected only once. The ten largest account for under 4.5% of the sample. Specimen: whole blood, collected at baseline. These receptors were collected from an adult who was a healthcare worker with PCR-confirmed SARS-CoV-2 infection or an uninfected control (not recorded which).

Many counts were recorded for this clonotype. The chain uses TRBV12-3 or TRBV12-4 and TRBJ2-1; 9 bases map to TRBD2. J lost 0 bases, V lost 6 bases, and 6 bases had no gene match. The CDR3 length is 16 residues. In nucleotides, the CDR3 is TGTGCCAGCAGCCCCGCACTAGCGGGCTCCTACAATGAGCAGTTCTTC. Its protein is CASSPALAGSYNEQFF.

This clonotype was observed a few times. The chain employs TRBV11-2 and TRBJ2-5; 8 positions agree with TRBD1. CDR3 size: 14 residues. Per the germline V gene, CDR1 is SGHAT and CDR2 is FQNNGV. The V and J ends lost 5 bases and 5 bases, in that order; junction bases with no gene match: 7. The DNA of the CDR3 is TGTGCCAGCAGCCACCGACAGGGGTGGGAGACCCAGTACTTC. As protein: CASSHRQGWETQYF.